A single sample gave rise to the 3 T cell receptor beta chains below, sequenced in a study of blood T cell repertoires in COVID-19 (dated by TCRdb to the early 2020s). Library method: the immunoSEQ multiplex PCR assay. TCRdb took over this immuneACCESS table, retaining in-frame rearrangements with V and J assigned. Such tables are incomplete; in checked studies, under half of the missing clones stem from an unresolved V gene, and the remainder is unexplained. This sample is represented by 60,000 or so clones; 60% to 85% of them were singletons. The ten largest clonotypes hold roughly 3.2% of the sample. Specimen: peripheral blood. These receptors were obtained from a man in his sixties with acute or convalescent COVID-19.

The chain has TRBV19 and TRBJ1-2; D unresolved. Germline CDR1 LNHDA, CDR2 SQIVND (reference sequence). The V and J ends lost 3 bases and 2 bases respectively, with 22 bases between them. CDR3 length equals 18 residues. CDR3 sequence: CASSISYFREGANYGYTF. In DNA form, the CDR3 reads TGTGCCAGTAGTATTAGTTATTTTCGAGAGGGAGCCAACTATGGCTACACCTTC.

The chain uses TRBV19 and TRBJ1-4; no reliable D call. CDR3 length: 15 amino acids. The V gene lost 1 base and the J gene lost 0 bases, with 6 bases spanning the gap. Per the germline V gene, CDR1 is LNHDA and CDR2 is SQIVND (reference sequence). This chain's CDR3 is CASSIGFATNEKLFF. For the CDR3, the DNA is TGTGCCAGTAGTATAGGTTTCGCAACTAATGAAAAACTGTTTTTT.

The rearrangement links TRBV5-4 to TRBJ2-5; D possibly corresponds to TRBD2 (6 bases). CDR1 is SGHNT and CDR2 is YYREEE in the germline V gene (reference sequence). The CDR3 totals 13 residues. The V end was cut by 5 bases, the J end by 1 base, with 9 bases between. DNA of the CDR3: TGTGCCAGCAGGCGGGACCTCCAAGAGACCCAGTACTTC. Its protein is CASRRDLQETQYF.